This T cell receptor (beta chain) was identified during a study of cytomegalovirus exposure and HLA in healthy donors. Regarding the study as a whole: Productive rates of about 87% or about 30% were seen for most TCR beta V segments in an earlier analysis.

PCR amplification relied on 60 Vbeta primers (plus 13 Jbeta primers). TCRdb's copy holds only in-frame clones and misses some; the assay was immunoSEQ multiplex PCR. The sample carries 110,000 to 150,000 clones, 70% to 90% recorded once. Concerning this clone: Its antigen is unidentified.

The germline CDR1 and CDR2 sequences are LNHDA and SQIVND (reference sequence). The CDR3 runs 13 residues. Trimming took 1 base from V and 10 from J, leaving 11 bases between them. The chain employs TRBV19 and TRBJ1-5, with unresolved D. The receptor was isolated from a woman aged 35 to 49 in good health and CMV-seropositive. Sequenced sample: PBMCs. The CDR3 DNA sequence: TGTGCCAGTAGTATAGGGAGGAGATACCCCCAGCATTTT. Translating gives CASSIGRRYPQHF. Based on the CDR3 plus reference TRBV19 and TRBJ1-5, the full variable domain is DGGITQSPKYLFRKEGQNVTLSCEQNLNHDAMYWYRQDPGQGLRLIYYSQIVNDFQKGDIAEGYSVSREKKESFPLTVTSAQKNPTAFYLCASSIGRRYPQHFGDGTRLSIL.